This passage covers 32 T cell receptor beta chains from one sample sequenced in a study of blood T cell repertoires in COVID-19 (dated by TCRdb to about 2020). The library relied on the immunoSEQ multiplex PCR assay. Not all clones reach the TCRdb copy of this immuneACCESS table, which keeps in-frame sequences only. Checked studies attribute under half of the gap to unresolved V genes and leave the rest unexplained. The sample records about 78,000 clones, around nine tenths of which are singletons. The biggest ten clones account for 4.5% to 5.5% of the sample. Sequenced sample: peripheral blood. The receptors come from a middle-aged man with active or convalescent COVID-19.

This clone was seen only once. This chain uses TRBV5-8 with TRBJ1-5; D ambiguous. The CDR3 sequence is 13 residues long. From germline, CDR1 is SGHTS and CDR2 YDEGEE. V was trimmed by 0 bases and J by 4 bases, leaving 5 bases between them. DNA for the CDR3: TGTGCCAGCAGCTTGGGCAGTAATCAGCCCCAGCATTTT. It is translated as CASSLGSNQPQHF.

This chain joins TRBV10-3 and TRBJ2-5; 10 bases are shared with TRBD2. J lost 1 base, V lost 2 bases, and 1 base had no gene match. This CDR3 spans 15 amino acids. Looked up from germline, CDR1 is ENHRY and CDR2 is SYGVKD. The CDR3 nucleotides read TGTGCCATCAGTGAGGCTAGCGGGGGCCAAGAGACCCAGTACTTC. It translates to CAISEASGGQETQYF.

V is TRBV2 and J is TRBJ1-5, with D possibly matching TRBD1 (6 bases). Germline assignment: CDR1 SNHLY and CDR2 FYNNEI. The CDR3 totals 13 residues. Trimming removed 8 bases at V and 0 bases at J, with 8 bases between. The CDR3 reads CASGDNSNQPQHF. The CDR3 nucleotides are TGTGCCAGCGGGGACAATAGCAATCAGCCCCAGCATTTT.

This chain joins TRBV3-1 (or the pseudogene TRBV3-2) and TRBJ2-5, with D perhaps TRBD2 (5 bases). This CDR3 has 15 amino acids. Germline lookup yields CDR1 LGHDT and CDR2 YNNKEL (reference sequence). Trimming left V 1 base short and J 9 bases short, with 18 bases between. The CDR3 region is CASSQGLSFLWAQYF. The CDR3 nucleotides read TGTGCCAGCAGCCAAGGACTATCATTTTTGTGGGCCCAGTACTTC.

The chain employs TRBV6-5 and TRBJ2-5, with TRBD2 matching 7 bases. J gave up 1 base and V 7 bases, and 3 bases lay outside the gene matches. CDR3 size: 13 residues. Germline values: CDR1 MNHEY, CDR2 SVGAGI. The CDR3: CASTSGAQETQYF. The DNA for the CDR3 is TGTGCCAGCACAAGCGGGGCCCAAGAGACCCAGTACTTC.

V is TRBV7-8 and J is TRBJ2-7; D remains ambiguous. Trimming left V 1 base short and J 1 base short, with 8 bases between. There are 14 residues in the CDR3. CDR1 SGHVS and CDR2 FQNEAQ come from the germline V gene. CDR3 region: CASSLGRQSYEQYF. CDR3 in DNA: TGTGCCAGCAGCTTAGGGCGGCAGTCCTACGAGCAGTACTTC.

The chain links TRBV29-1 to TRBJ1-3; D call uncertain. The germline CDR1 and CDR2 sequences are SQVTM and ANQGSEA. CDR3 size: 14 residues. Trimming took 1 base from V and 3 from J, leaving 10 bases between them. The CDR3 loop is CSVEATEFGNTIYF. The CDR3 DNA reads as TGCAGCGTTGAAGCTACCGAATTTGGAAACACCATATATTTT.

The gene calls are TRBV7-2 and TRBJ1-5; D remains unclear. V lost 3 bases and J lost 9, with 12 bases in between. From germline, CDR1 is SGHTA and CDR2 FQGNSA. This CDR3 is 13 amino acids long. CDR3 residues: CASSFDLEVPQHF. CDR3 DNA: TGTGCCAGCAGCTTTGACTTAGAGGTGCCCCAGCATTTT.

This clone was recorded only once. J is TRBJ2-7 and V is TRBV7-6, with 8 bases matching TRBD2. The CDR3 is 15 residues long. J was trimmed by 6 bases and V by 1 base; bases with no gene match: 8. The germline V gene encodes CDR1 SGHVS and CDR2 FNYEAQ. The CDR3 loop reads CASSLGTGLVTEQYV. The CDR3 region has the DNA TGTGCCAGCAGCTTAGGGACGGGACTAGTTACCGAGCAGTACGTC.

The chain has TRBV3-1 (or the pseudogene TRBV3-2) and TRBJ2-3; D possibly corresponds to TRBD1 (5 bases). Looked up from germline, CDR1 is LGHDT and CDR2 is YNNKEL (reference sequence). The CDR3 covers 15 residues. Trimming left V 1 base short and J 4 bases short, with 12 bases between. The CDR3 DNA reads as TGTGCCAGCAGCCAAGGACAGTTGACGGCAGATACGCAGTATTTT. This encodes CASSQGQLTADTQYF.

V is TRBV6-5 and J is TRBJ1-4, with 10 nucleotides matching TRBD1. Germline V lookup: CDR1 MNHEY, CDR2 SVGAGI. The CDR3 runs to 14 residues. J lost 2 bases, V lost 10 bases, and 4 bases had no gene match. The CDR3 DNA sequence: TGTGCCACCGAGACAGGGGGCACTAATGAAAAACTGTTTTTT. Translation: CATETGGTNEKLFF.

The chain is built from TRBV19 and TRBJ1-2, with 9 positions matching TRBD1. The CDR3 spans 14 residues. The V segment lost 7 bases and the J segment 7 bases; nucleotides outside the gene matches: 10. Germline V lookup: CDR1 LNHDA, CDR2 SQIVND (reference sequence). The CDR3 here is CASNTGQGIGGYTF. CDR3 bases: TGTGCCAGTAACACCGGACAGGGGATTGGTGGCTACACCTTC. Complete variable domain (other parts from reference TRBV19 and TRBJ1-2): DGGITQSPKYLFRKEGQNVTLSCEQNLNHDAMYWYRQDPGQGLRLIYYSQIVNDFQKGDIAEGYSVSREKKESFPLTVTSAQKNPTAFYLCASNTGQGIGGYTFGSGTRLTVV.

V usage is TRBV10-3 and J usage is TRBJ2-3; 9 positions agree with TRBD2. V was clipped by 6 bases and J by 4 bases; unmatched bases: 5. Germline CDR1 reads ENHRY; CDR2 reads SYGVKD. The CDR3 is made up of 14 amino acids. The CDR3 DNA sequence: TGTGCCATCAGCCCTAGCGGGGTTGCAGATACGCAGTATTTT. Translated, it gives CAISPSGVADTQYF.

A word on this clone: Other nucleotide sequences from this sample produce the same CDR3. The V gene is TRBV18, the J gene TRBJ1-4; D uncertain. V shed 3 bases and J shed 0 bases, with 8 bases lying between them. Germline V CDR1 and CDR2: KGHSH, LQKENI. This CDR3 spans 15 amino acids. CDR3 amino acids: CASSPGSATNEKLFF. In DNA form, the CDR3 reads TGTGCCAGCTCACCCGGGTCCGCAACTAATGAAAAACTGTTTTTT.

The count of this clone is one. The V call is TRBV28, the J call TRBJ1-3, with 7 bases lining up with TRBD1. CDR3 length: 16 amino acids. The germline gives CDR1 MDHEN, CDR2 SYDVKM. V gave up 2 bases and J gave up 4 bases; unmatched junction bases: 8. CDR3 nucleotides: TGTGCCAGCAGTTTACTTAACAGGGGACTCGGAAACACCATATATTTT. Translation: CASSLLNRGLGNTIYF.

V usage is TRBV28 and J usage is TRBJ1-4; 8 nucleotides line up with TRBD1. The germline V gene has CDR1 MDHEN and CDR2 SYDVKM. This CDR3 has 15 residues. V shed 10 bases, J shed 2 bases, and the junction held 9 bases outside the gene matches. CDR3 region: CATTGEIWTNEKLFF. The DNA for the CDR3 is TGTGCCACGACAGGGGAAATTTGGACTAATGAAAAACTGTTTTTT.

This chain uses TRBV7-9 with TRBJ1-5; D is uncertain. The germline gives CDR1 SEHNR, CDR2 FQNEAQ (reference sequence). Trimming left V 4 bases short and J 0 bases short, with 13 bases between. CDR3 length: 16 amino acids. The CDR3 DNA is TGTGCCAGCAGCTCCGGGTTCGACTATAGCAATCAGCCCCAGCATTTT. It specifies CASSSGFDYSNQPQHF.

The genes are TRBV18 and TRBJ2-3; 13 bases fit TRBD2. The germline gives CDR1 KGHSH, CDR2 LQKENI. With V trimmed by 2 bases and J by 5 bases, 4 bases remained unmatched. The CDR3 is 16 amino acids. The DNA of the CDR3 is TGTGCCAGCTCACCAACTAGCGGGGGGGCCGGAGATACGCAGTATTTT. This gives the protein CASSPTSGGAGDTQYF.

The chain is built from TRBV28 and TRBJ1-5; 9 bases align to TRBD1. This CDR3 spans 15 amino acids. Trimming removed 7 bases from V and 2 bases from J; junction bases left unmatched: 6. Germline V gene sequence: CDR1 MDHEN, CDR2 SYDVKM. CDR3 sequence reads: CASTTGTGRNQPQHF. DNA of the CDR3: TGTGCCAGCACCACCGGGACAGGGCGCAATCAGCCCCAGCATTTT.

The gene calls are TRBV19 and TRBJ1-3; 7 bases map to TRBD1. V gave up 5 bases and J gave up 3 bases; unmatched junction bases: 13. Germline assignment: CDR1 LNHDA and CDR2 SQIVND (reference sequence). The CDR3 extends over 17 amino acids. The CDR3 region has the DNA TGTGCCAGTAGTGTTGGCGACCACGGGACAGTTGGAAACACCATATATTTT. Protein product: CASSVGDHGTVGNTIYF.

This rearrangement joins TRBV28 to TRBJ1-6; 7 positions match TRBD1. The CDR3 has 16 residues. The germline V gene has CDR1 MDHEN and CDR2 SYDVKM. Trimming took 6 bases from V and 7 from J; bases not matched to a gene: 12. The CDR3 DNA reads as TGTGCCAGCAGCCCGCCCCGACAGGGACGGAATTCACCCCTCCACTTT. It is translated as CASSPPRQGRNSPLHF.

V gene TRBV28 combines with J gene TRBJ1-4; D unresolved. Trimming pared 1 base from V and 12 bases from J, leaving 12 bases between. Germline V gene lookup returns CDR1 MDHEN and CDR2 SYDVKM. There are 13 residues in the CDR3. The DNA for the CDR3 is TGTGCCAGCAGTTTATCAGGACTGAGGGAACTGTTTTTT. Its protein product is CASSLSGLRELFF.

The CDR3 sequence is CASTQRRTGLEPQHF. The CDR3 nucleotides read TGCGCCAGCACCCAAAGGAGGACAGGTCTCGAGCCCCAGCATTTT. This chain links TRBV10-2 with TRBJ1-5; 7 bases align to TRBD1. J lost 8 bases, V lost 7 bases, and 14 bases had no gene match. Germline assignment: CDR1 WSHSY and CDR2 SAAADI. The CDR3 contains 15 residues.

This clone was detected only a few times. The V and J genes are TRBV7-9 and TRBJ1-5; 8 bases line up with TRBD1. The CDR3 spans 17 residues. V gave up 5 bases and J gave up 0 bases; unmatched junction bases: 9. The germline V gene encodes CDR1 SEHNR and CDR2 FQNEAQ (reference sequence). CDR3 protein: CASSHGQGAYSNQPQHF. In DNA form, the CDR3 reads TGTGCCAGCAGCCATGGGCAGGGGGCTTATAGCAATCAGCCCCAGCATTTT. Together with reference TRBV7-9 and TRBJ1-5, the CDR3 gives the full variable domain: DTGVSQNPRHKITKRGQNVTFRCDPISEHNRLYWYRQTLGQGPEFLTYFQNEAQLEKSRLLSDRFSAERPKGSFSTLEIQRTEQGDSAMYLCASSHGQGAYSNQPQHFGDGTRLSIL.

The chain couples TRBV28 to TRBJ1-1; 8 nucleotides match TRBD1. The CDR3 totals 15 residues. The V gene's germline CDR1 is MDHEN and CDR2 SYDVKM. Trimming took 5 bases from V and 4 from J; bases not matched to a gene: 9. The DNA for the CDR3 is TGTGCCAGCAGTCTTCCAGACAGGGGAGGCACTGAAGCTTTCTTT. This gives the protein CASSLPDRGGTEAFF.

The chain links TRBV19 to TRBJ2-6; D not certain. CDR1 is LNHDA and CDR2 is SQIVND in the germline V gene (reference sequence). This CDR3 contains 14 residues. V lost 10 bases to trimming and J lost 0 bases, with 10 bases between them. CDR3 nucleotides: TGTGCCACGAAACGGAGCTCTGGGGCCAACGTCCTGACTTTC. This gives the protein CATKRSSGANVLTF.

This clone was detected only once. The chain is built from TRBV6-5 and TRBJ2-7, with a possible D match to TRBD1 (6 bases). In germline, CDR1 is MNHEY, CDR2 SVGAGI. The CDR3 is 13 amino acids. Trimming left V 6 bases short and J 3 bases short, with 12 bases between. The CDR3 is CASRPTGDYEQYF. The CDR3 DNA is TGTGCCAGCAGACCGACAGGAGACTACGAGCAGTACTTC.

This chain connects TRBV27 to TRBJ1-5, with D possibly being TRBD1 (6 bases). Trimming cost V 5 bases and J 5 bases, with 10 bases left between them. Germline values: CDR1 MNHEY, CDR2 SMNVEV (reference sequence). This CDR3 is built from 13 residues. The CDR3 region has the DNA TGTGCCAGCAGTATCAGGGGCGATCAGCCCCAGCATTTT. The encoded protein is CASSIRGDQPQHF.

With respect to this clone: One base away lies a much larger clone, so this may be a sequencing read error. The identical CDR3 is also encoded by other nucleotide sequences in the sample. The rearrangement uses TRBV19 and TRBJ1-5; TRBD1 matches 7 bases. Germline V gene sequence: CDR1 LNHDA, CDR2 SQIVND (reference sequence). J lost 2 bases, V lost 5 bases, and 3 bases had no gene match. The CDR3 sequence is 14 residues long. CDR3 residues: CASSVTGGNQPQHF. The CDR3 DNA follows: TGTGCCAGTAGTGTAACAGGGGGCAATCAGCCCCAGCATTTT.

This chain connects TRBV6-1 to TRBJ1-2, with 9 bases identical to TRBD1. CDR3 length: 15 residues. Germline CDR1 reads MNHNS; CDR2 reads SASEGT. Germline trimming cut 3 bases from V and 5 bases from J; bases unmatched to any gene: 7. The CDR3 reads CASSDLRDRAYGYTF. The CDR3 DNA reads TGTGCCAGCAGTGACCTCCGGGACAGGGCTTATGGCTACACCTTC.

This chain joins TRBV7-9 and TRBJ2-2; perhaps TRBD2 as D (5 bases). Germline CDR1 and CDR2: SEHNR and FQNEAQ (reference sequence). The CDR3 extends over 18 amino acids. Trimming took off 2 bases at V and 1 base at J, with 17 bases between the two ends. The CDR3 spells CASSLSTGSGRNTGELFF. As DNA, the CDR3 is TGTGCCAGCAGCTTATCTACGGGGTCTGGAAGGAACACCGGGGAGCTGTTTTTT. Using reference TRBV7-9 and TRBJ2-2 for the parts outside the CDR3, the full variable domain is DTGVSQNPRHKITKRGQNVTFRCDPISEHNRLYWYRQTLGQGPEFLTYFQNEAQLEKSRLLSDRFSAERPKGSFSTLEIQRTEQGDSAMYLCASSLSTGSGRNTGELFFGEGSRLTVL.

The rearrangement uses TRBV6-6 and TRBJ2-7, with TRBD1 matching 7 bases. This CDR3 contains 16 residues. The J segment lost 2 bases and the V segment lost 8 bases, leaving 15 bases of the junction unmatched. CDR1 and CDR2 from the germline V gene are MNHNY and SVGAGI (reference sequence). Here the CDR3 reads CASLGQGGADPYEQYF. CDR3 in DNA: TGTGCCAGCCTAGGTCAAGGGGGCGCTGACCCCTACGAGCAGTACTTC.